This T cell receptor beta chain was captured by sequencing in a study of T cells expressing NK-cell markers. Regarding the study as a whole: Of the CD8+ T cell pool in roughly 6 donors, roughly 1.0-7.5% was accounted for by dominant NKG2C+ clonotypes.

Generation of TCR beta cDNA was performed by 5'RACE template switching incorporating UMIs. TCRdb reprocessed the 5' RACE reads and stores each CDR3 protein as one record, lacking DNA. The ten most abundant clones cover 0.3% to 0.45% of a sample with more than 250,000 distinct CDR3 sequences. The CDR3 is 14 residues long. CDR1 and CDR2 from the germline V gene are SQVTM and ANQGSEA. A remark on this clonotype: Its specificity is not known.

V and J are TRBV29-1 and TRBJ1-1; the D gene TCRdb calls, TRBD1, cannot be checked with no DNA. Specimen: blood T cells: a sorted CD56 or NKG2C T cell subset, CD4+ or CD8+ T cells, or bulk PBMC T cells (not recorded which). This sequence originates from a man aged 18 to 29 in good health. The CDR3: CSVKPGQTNTEAFF.